The entry below gives a single T cell receptor (beta chain) sequence along with its context. The table came from immunoSEQ multiplex PCR; TCRdb's copy has only in-frame clones and leaves some out. The data contain fewer than 200,000 clones, more than 75% of them singletons. CDR1 is SGHTA and CDR2 is FQGNSA in the germline V gene. The CDR3 sequence is 15 residues long. V was clipped by 7 bases and J by 5 bases; unmatched bases: 13. The data were taken from a study of blood T cell repertoires in COVID-19. The rearrangement links TRBV7-2 to TRBJ2-5; 7 bases fit TRBD1. Sequencing input: peripheral blood. This TCR was recovered from a woman of 80 years or more with COVID-19, enrolled during active disease. The CDR3 DNA reads as TGTGCCAGCACCTCCGGACAGGCGCCGGGGGAGACCCAGTACTTC. This sequence encodes CASTSGQAPGETQYF.